The 21 T cell receptor beta chains below were found in one sample sequenced in a study of chemoradiotherapy in HPV16-positive cancers. The assay was immunoSEQ multiplex PCR, and TCRdb's table has in-frame clones only and misses some. The data show nearly 9,000 clones, roughly two thirds seen once. This material was obtained from a patient who underwent chemoradiotherapy. These receptors were taken from a human donor with HPV-associated anogenital cancer.

The J gene is TRBJ1-6, the V gene TRBV2, with 7 bases that match TRBD1. CDR3 size: 13 residues. V gave up 2 bases and J gave up 8 bases; unmatched junction bases: 0. Germline V gene sequence: CDR1 SNHLY, CDR2 FYNNEI. CDR3 nucleotide sequence: TGTGCCAGCAGTGAACAGGGGGATTCACCCCTCCACTTT. Encoded protein: CASSEQGDSPLHF.

This rearrangement joins TRBV5-1 to TRBJ2-3; TRBD2 agrees at 8 bases. Losses at the gene ends were 0 bases for V and 4 bases for J; bases not matched to a gene: 4. This CDR3 contains 15 residues. The V gene's germline CDR1 is SGHRS and CDR2 YFSETQ. CDR3 in DNA: TGCGCCAGCAGCTTGGCGGGGGGGCCATCAGATACGCAGTATTTT. It codes for CASSLAGGPSDTQYF. The variable domain in full, completed from reference TRBV5-1 and TRBJ2-3, reads KAGVTQTPRYLIKTRGQQVTLSCSPISGHRSVSWYQQTPGQGLQFLFEYFSETQRNKGNFPGRFSGRQFSNSRSEMNVSTLELGDSALYLCASSLAGGPSDTQYFGPGTRLTVL.

This sequence joins TRBV19 and TRBJ2-3; no reliable D call. V was clipped by 4 bases and J by 6 bases, with 8 bases between them. Per germline, CDR1 LNHDA and CDR2 SQIVND (reference sequence). The CDR3 consists of 12 residues. The CDR3 nucleotides are TGTGCCAGTAGTAATACTCGGGATACGCAGTATTTT. Its translation: CASSNTRDTQYF. Combining the CDR3 with reference TRBV19 and TRBJ2-3 gives the whole variable domain DGGITQSPKYLFRKEGQNVTLSCEQNLNHDAMYWYRQDPGQGLRLIYYSQIVNDFQKGDIAEGYSVSREKKESFPLTVTSAQKNPTAFYLCASSNTRDTQYFGPGTRLTVL.

The V and J genes are TRBV19 and TRBJ2-3; D gene uncertain. CDR1 and CDR2 from the germline V gene are LNHDA and SQIVND (reference sequence). This CDR3 is 14 amino acids long. V shed 3 bases and J shed 4 bases, with 11 bases lying between them. In DNA form, the CDR3 reads TGTGCCAGTAGTATCAATATGGGATCAGATACGCAGTATTTT. It codes for CASSINMGSDTQYF.

The V gene is TRBV6-1, the J gene TRBJ1-5; perhaps TRBD1 as D (5 bases). This CDR3 has 11 residues. Looked up from germline, CDR1 is MNHNS and CDR2 is SASEGT. The V gene lost 6 bases and the J gene lost 13 bases, with 13 bases spanning the gap. The CDR3 DNA reads as TGTGCCAGCAGGGGGGGGAGTTGGCAGCATTTT. Encoded protein: CASRGGSWQHF.

The genes are TRBV18 and TRBJ2-7; either TRBD1 or TRBD2 may supply D (6 bases each). This CDR3 has 14 amino acids. Looked up from germline, CDR1 is KGHSH and CDR2 is LQKENI. The V end was cut by 4 bases, the J end by 4 bases, with 14 bases between. CDR3 protein: CASSREGGGYEQYF. CDR3 bases: TGTGCCAGCTCACGAGAGGGGGGTGGTTACGAGCAGTACTTC.

J is TRBJ1-6 and V is TRBV19; D unclear. Between the trimmed V and J ends, which lost 1 base and 6 bases, there was a span of 7 bases. In germline, CDR1 is LNHDA, CDR2 SQIVND (reference sequence). CDR3 length: 14 amino acids. The CDR3 DNA reads as TGTGCCAGTAGTATAGGGACGGCTAATTCACCCCTCCACTTT. It yields the protein CASSIGTANSPLHF.

The count of this clone is one. The CDR3 sequence is CASSLVASGASEAFF. DNA for the CDR3: TGTGCCAGCAGCTTAGTGGCTTCCGGGGCAAGTGAAGCTTTCTTT. This chain joins TRBV7-2 and TRBJ1-1; D perhaps matches TRBD1 (5 bases). This CDR3 contains 15 residues. V lost 1 base and J lost 7, with 16 bases in between. Germline V gene lookup returns CDR1 SGHTA and CDR2 FQGNSA.

This sequence joins TRBV28 and TRBJ1-2, with a weak D call TRBD1 (5 bases). V shed 2 bases and J shed 5 bases, with 6 bases lying between them. CDR3 length: 12 amino acids. Looked up from germline, CDR1 is MDHEN and CDR2 is SYDVKM. The CDR3 bases are TGTGCCAGCAGTTTAGGGGGGTATGGCTACACCTTC. Translated, it gives CASSLGGYGYTF.

This chain uses TRBV4-2 with TRBJ2-7; 8 nucleotides match TRBD2. Germline-derived CDR1 and CDR2 are LGHNA and YNFKEQ. V trimming: 3 bases; J trimming: 7 bases; junction bases outside the gene matches: 11. The CDR3 contains 15 residues. The CDR3 here is CASSQAGGGWGEQYF. The CDR3 nucleotides read TGTGCCAGCAGCCAGGCCGGGGGGGGCTGGGGGGAGCAGTACTTC.

The rearrangement links TRBV27 to TRBJ1-1; unclear D gene. V was cut by 6 bases and J by 0 bases, with 11 bases left in between. The germline V gene encodes CDR1 MNHEY and CDR2 SMNVEV (reference sequence). The CDR3 runs 14 residues. In nucleotides, the CDR3 is TGTGCCAGCAGACCCTCTGTAATGAACACTGAAGCTTTCTTT. Amino acid sequence: CASRPSVMNTEAFF.

This clone came up once. The chain couples TRBV12-2 to TRBJ1-2. TRBV12-2 is a pseudogene locus. This CDR3 region has 16 residues. The CDR3 DNA sequence: TGTGCAAGTCGCTTACCCCCCACGGTAGCTAACTATGGCTACACCTTC. It yields the protein CASRLPPTVANYGYTF.

V gene TRBV5-1 combines with J gene TRBJ1-1; no clear D gene. This CDR3 spans 13 amino acids. Germline values: CDR1 SGHRS, CDR2 YFSETQ. V was trimmed by 4 bases and J by 7 bases, leaving 14 bases between them. CDR3 in DNA: TGCGCCAGCAGCCCGGGTCCCCAGGATGAAGCTTTCTTT. Translated: CASSPGPQDEAFF.

This CDR3 reads CASSSEGPDTEAFF. The CDR3 DNA follows: TGTGCCAGCAGCTCGGAGGGTCCCGACACTGAAGCTTTCTTT. V gene TRBV11-3 combines with J gene TRBJ1-1; D is uncertain. In germline, CDR1 is SGHNT, CDR2 YENEEA. The CDR3 totals 14 residues. Deletions cut 4 bases from V and 3 bases from J, with 12 bases between.

CDR3: CASSLGYAGLPYGYTF. In nucleotides, the CDR3 is TGTGCCAGCAGCTTAGGATATGCAGGGTTGCCCTATGGCTACACCTTC. The chain is built from TRBV7-8 and TRBJ1-2, with a possible D match to TRBD1 (5 bases). Trimming cost V 1 base and J 4 bases, with 16 bases left between them. The CDR3 is 16 amino acids. Per the germline V gene, CDR1 is SGHVS and CDR2 is FQNEAQ.

This clone was counted once. The CDR3 nucleotides are TGTGCCAGCAGTTCTGGGGTGTTGGGAGAGCAGTACTTC. This sequence encodes CASSSGVLGEQYF. This sequence joins TRBV2 and TRBJ2-7; D gene uncertain. Germline loops: CDR1 SNHLY, CDR2 FYNNEI. Trimming left V 5 bases short and J 7 bases short, with 15 bases between. The CDR3 has 13 amino acids.

The genes are TRBV4-1 and TRBJ2-5; D is unclear. The germline gives CDR1 MGHRA, CDR2 YSYEKL. V was pared by 1 base and J by 5 bases, with 11 bases between. The CDR3 is 14 amino acids. CDR3 sequence (DNA): TGCGCCAGCAGCCAAGGCGTTTCAGAGGAGACCCAGTACTTC. Translation: CASSQGVSEETQYF.

This clone showed up just a few times. The V call is TRBV5-1, the J call TRBJ1-1; no firm D call. The CDR3 extends over 14 amino acids. With 3 bases removed from V and 1 base from J, the gap between germline ends came to 10 bases. The germline V gene has CDR1 SGHRS and CDR2 YFSETQ. DNA for the CDR3: TGCGCCAGCAGCTCAACCAGGAGGAACACTGAAGCTTTCTTT. Its protein is CASSSTRRNTEAFF.

The chain links TRBV5-6 to TRBJ2-2, with D unclear. CDR3 length: 13 residues. Germline CDR1 reads SGHDT; CDR2 reads YYEEEE. The V and J ends lost 3 bases and 6 bases respectively, with 9 bases between them. The CDR3 here is CASSYAQPGELFF. DNA for the CDR3: TGTGCCAGCAGCTACGCTCAGCCCGGGGAGCTGTTTTTT.

The chain links TRBV29-1 to TRBJ1-1, with D possibly TRBD1 on 5 matching bases. Germline V CDR1 and CDR2: SQVTM, ANQGSEA. The V end was cut by 4 bases, the J end by 6 bases, with 12 bases between. This CDR3 spans 12 amino acids. The CDR3 sequence is CSVGAWDAEAFF. Written as DNA, the CDR3 is TGCAGCGTTGGGGCTTGGGACGCTGAAGCTTTCTTT.

This chain links TRBV5-1 with TRBJ1-1; D is unresolved. The CDR3 covers 13 residues. Trimming removed 4 bases at V and 11 bases at J, with 18 bases between. Germline CDR1 SGHRS, CDR2 YFSETQ. This CDR3 reads CASSLTSSLGAFF. The CDR3 nucleotides are TGCGCCAGCAGCCTAACCTCGTCCCTGGGGGCTTTCTTT.